The subject of this entry is one T cell receptor beta chain. One junction end does not reproduce the germline sequence, and a read error may be involved. This sample was taken from a study of blood T cells in healthy people across ages. The wider study: Per two T cells, template switching captured roughly one barcoded beta molecule.

CDR1 and CDR2 from the germline V gene are SGHRS and YFSETQ. The CDR3 loop spans 16 amino acids. A second PCR of roughly 7 to 11 cycles used a sample-barcoded 5' primer and a J-beta primer mix. Each cDNA molecule was tagged by a template-switch adaptor that had 12 random nucleotides. TCRdb re-derived calls from the 5' RACE reads in MiXCR, one entry per CDR3 protein. This sample has 800,000 to 1,000,000 distinct CDR3 sequences; around 48% occur once, and the top ten carry 10% to 15%. The sequence was obtained from a young man in good health. The chain is built from TRBV5-1 and TRBJ2-3; maybe TRBD2 (6 bases). The sequenced material came from blood. CDR3 coding DNA: TGCGCCGGCAGCTTTGGGACTGGAGGGAGCACAGATACGCAGTATTTT. Translated: CAGSFGTGGSTDTQYF.